This T cell receptor (beta chain) was retrieved from a study of blood T cells in healthy people across ages. This CDR3 has 16 amino acids. Germline CDR1 and CDR2: LGHNA and YNFKEQ. Trimming pared 1 base from V and 1 base from J, leaving 11 bases between. Through a sample-barcoded 5' primer and a J-beta primer mix, a second PCR was run for roughly 6 to 11 cycles. TCRdb reanalysed the 5' RACE reads using MiXCR and keeps one entry per CDR3 protein. The sample includes hundreds of thousands of distinct CDR3 sequences, approximately 25% of them seen just once. These data were also filed under a second study, of T cells of mothers and their children.

Material: blood. The gene calls are TRBV4-2 and TRBJ2-1; TRBD2 might be the D (7 bases). This clonotype was obtained from a boy aged 5 to 17 in good health. CDR3 region: CASSQAAGTSYNEQFF. In DNA, the CDR3 is TGTGCCAGCAGCCAAGCAGCGGGGACATCCTACAATGAGCAGTTCTTC.